A selection of T cell receptor beta chains follows, all from one sample in a study of regulatory T cells in long-lasting Graves disease. TCRdb reprocessed the multiplex PCR reads via MiXCR and lists one record per CDR3 protein. The sample contains hundreds of thousands of distinct CDR3 sequences, about 15% of which appear only once. These sequences were also reported in another study, on T cells in Graves' hyperthyroidism and ophthalmopathy.

The sample here was peripheral blood mononuclear cells (PBMCs), taken at new diagnosis, from a patient treated with antithyroid drugs. Receptor source: a woman in her thirties or forties with Graves disease. The CDR3 runs from the conserved cysteine through the conserved F or W. Each record gives: clone size, V gene, J gene, D gene, CDR3 protein, CDR3 DNA. The D gene is left open where the match is weak. Only part of the rows carry a size: once, few, many, or a class if the clone is expanded.

size: many; V: TRBV6-1; J: TRBJ2-2; D: TRBD1; CDR3: CASKTGTGPTGELFF; DNA: TGTGCCAGCAAAACCGGGACAGGTCCCACCGGGGAGCTGTTTTTT
size: many; V: TRBV11-2; J: TRBJ2-7; D: TRBD1; CDR3: CASSLDPGGSYEQYF; DNA: TGTGCCAGCAGCTTGGATCCAGGGGGCTCCTACGAGCAGTACTTC
size: NA; V: TRBV19; J: TRBJ2-7; D: NA; CDR3: CASSQQASYEQYF; DNA: TGTGCCAGTAGTCAACAGGCCTCCTACGAGCAGTACTTC
size: many; V: TRBV27; J: TRBJ1-1; D: TRBD1; CDR3: CASSLGQVSTEAFF; DNA: TGTGCCAGCAGTCTTGGACAGGTGAGCACTGAAGCTTTCTTT
size: NA; V: TRBV28; J: TRBJ1-2; D: NA; CDR3: CASSSRTGSGYTF; DNA: TGTGCCAGCAGTTCGCGAACAGGGTCTGGCTACACCTTC
size: many; V: TRBV3-1; J: TRBJ2-5; D: TRBD1; CDR3: CASSPGTGERETQYF; DNA: TGTGCCAGCAGCCCCGGGACAGGGGAAAGAGAGACCCAGTACTTC
size: NA; V: TRBV2; J: TRBJ2-7; D: TRBD2; CDR3: CASSTSGGGYEQYF; DNA: TGTGCCAGCAGTACTAGCGGGGGGGGCTACGAGCAGTACTTC
size: many; V: TRBV11-2; J: TRBJ2-2; D: TRBD2; CDR3: CASSLDWPYLAGGWTGELFF; DNA: TGTGCCAGCAGCTTAGATTGGCCATATCTAGCGGGAGGATGGACCGGGGAGCTGTTTTTT
size: many; V: TRBV10-3; J: TRBJ2-7; D: TRBD2; CDR3: CATRLAGDHEQYF; DNA: TGTGCCACCCGACTAGCGGGAGACCACGAGCAGTACTTC
size: NA; V: TRBV19; J: TRBJ2-1; D: TRBD2; CDR3: CASSDLAGSNEQFF; DNA: TGTGCCAGTAGTGACCTAGCGGGAAGCAATGAGCAGTTCTTC
size: many; V: TRBV28; J: TRBJ1-1; D: TRBD1; CDR3: CASSLLQGRTEAFF; DNA: TGTGCCAGCAGTTTATTACAGGGGCGCACTGAAGCTTTCTTT
size: few; V: TRBV10-3; J: TRBJ2-1; D: NA; CDR3: CAISDSASSYNEQFF; DNA: TGTGCCATCAGCGATAGCGCGAGCTCCTACAATGAGCAGTTCTTC
size: many; V: TRBV25-1; J: TRBJ2-5; D: NA; CDR3: CASSSGGGRETQYF; DNA: TGTGCCAGCAGTTCAGGGGGGGGACGGGAGACCCAGTACTTC
size: many; V: TRBV5-1; J: TRBJ2-5; D: TRBD2; CDR3: CASSPLGAGVSNRETQYF; DNA: TGCGCCAGCAGCCCGTTGGGTGCGGGAGTGTCCAATAGAGAGACCCAGTACTTC
size: many; V: TRBV6-2/TRBV6-3; J: TRBJ2-1; D: TRBD2; CDR3: CASTKQGLAGSRTYNEQFF; DNA: TGTGCCAGCACCAAGCAGGGACTAGCGGGATCTCGCACCTACAATGAGCAGTTCTTC
size: NA; V: TRBV3-1; J: TRBJ2-1; D: NA; CDR3: CASSQESVTAYNEQFF; DNA: TGTGCCAGCAGCCAAGAGTCGGTGACAGCCTACAATGAGCAGTTCTTC
size: many; V: TRBV6-1; J: TRBJ2-4; D: TRBD2; CDR3: CASSEAASGRMDIQYF; DNA: TGTGCCAGCAGTGAAGCAGCTAGCGGGAGGATGGACATTCAGTACTTC
size: many; V: TRBV19; J: TRBJ1-5; D: NA; CDR3: CASNTVYSNQPQHF; DNA: TGTGCCAGTAATACAGTGTATAGCAATCAGCCCCAGCATTTT